The TCR beta chain under discussion was sequenced for a study of CD4 T cells in relation to SARS-CoV-2 and coronaviruses. Germline CDR1 MNHEY, CDR2 SMNVEV (reference sequence). CDR3 length equals 15 residues. Losses at the gene ends were 4 bases for V and 3 bases for J; bases not matched to a gene: 6. CD4+ T cells from unexposed donors were obtained before the COVID-19 pandemic (2011-2018). TCRdb keeps only in-frame clones here, not all; method: immunoSEQ multiplex PCR. This sample has about 59,000 clones, with more than 80% found just once. Input material: memory CD4+ T cells from PBMCs. This TCR came from a human donor in good health. The V call is TRBV27, the J call TRBJ2-1; 7 nucleotides agree with TRBD2. This CDR3 is CASSYLGGDYNEQFF. The CDR3 DNA sequence: TGTGCCAGCAGTTATTTGGGAGGGGACTACAATGAGCAGTTCTTC.